The 21 T cell receptor beta chains below were found in one sample sequenced in a study of blood T cell repertoires in COVID-19. Assay used: immunoSEQ multiplex PCR; TCRdb lists only in-frame clones, some missing. The data hold fewer than 200,000 clones, with around 81% observed a single time. The source material was peripheral blood. These receptor sequences come from a woman of 80 years or more with COVID-19, enrolled during active disease.

The table lists this clone with a count of one. The J gene is TRBJ2-6, the V gene TRBV5-4, with D unresolved. Trimming removed 3 bases at V and 3 bases at J, with 4 bases between. Germline V gives CDR1 SGHNT, CDR2 YYREEE (reference sequence). The CDR3 spans 13 residues. CDR3 sequence: CASSSRGANVLTF. DNA of the CDR3: TGTGCCAGCAGCTCCCGTGGGGCCAACGTCCTGACTTTC.

The chain employs TRBV18 and TRBJ2-3, with 9 bases lining up with TRBD2. CDR1 is KGHSH, CDR2 LQKENI, per germline. The CDR3 runs 18 residues. Germline trimming cut 3 bases from V and 1 base from J; bases unmatched to any gene: 11. The CDR3 DNA follows: TGTGCCAGCTCACCGGGCCTAGCGGGACCCGGACGCACAGATACGCAGTATTTT. This encodes CASSPGLAGPGRTDTQYF.

This chain links TRBV29-1 with TRBJ2-5; D might be TRBD2 (6 bases). CDR1 and CDR2 (germline): SQVTM, ANQGSEA. Trimming stripped 5 bases from V and 5 bases from J, with 15 bases between. CDR3 size: 13 residues. The CDR3, as DNA: TGCAGCGTTAGGGGACTGCGATTGGAGACCCAGTACTTC. Its translation: CSVRGLRLETQYF.

The rearrangement links TRBV5-1 to TRBJ1-2; D is uncertain. Germline V gene sequence: CDR1 SGHRS, CDR2 YFSETQ. V dropped 2 bases and J dropped 5 bases, with 7 bases sitting between them. The CDR3 loop spans 12 amino acids. CDR3 DNA: TGCGCCAGCAGCTTCGACATTTATGGCTACACCTTC. Translated: CASSFDIYGYTF.

The chain employs TRBV19 and TRBJ2-1, with D maybe TRBD1 (6 bases). V dropped 8 bases and J dropped 4 bases, with 9 bases sitting between them. The germline gives CDR1 LNHDA, CDR2 SQIVND (reference sequence). The CDR3 spans 12 residues. The CDR3 protein is CASGGIYNEQFF. DNA for the CDR3: TGTGCCAGTGGGGGCATTTACAATGAGCAGTTCTTC.

This clone was seen once. The chain combines TRBV5-1 with TRBJ1-6; weak D call: TRBD1 (5 bases). V lost 4 bases and J lost 6, with 14 bases in between. This CDR3 is built from 15 residues. Per germline, CDR1 SGHRS and CDR2 YFSETQ. CDR3: CASSTGTLFNSPLHF. The CDR3 bases are TGCGCCAGCAGCACCGGGACTCTTTTTAATTCACCCCTCCACTTT.

J is TRBJ2-2 and V is TRBV11-3, with D hard to call. CDR3 length: 15 amino acids. Trimming removed 5 bases at V and 8 bases at J, with 18 bases between. Germline V gene sequence: CDR1 SGHNT, CDR2 YENEEA. This chain's CDR3 is CASSASGSTSGELFF. Here the CDR3 DNA reads TGTGCCAGCAGCGCGTCCGGGTCCACCTCAGGGGAGCTGTTTTTT.

J is TRBJ2-2 and V is TRBV19; TRBD2 is a possible D gene (7 bases). Trimming took 9 bases from V and 0 from J, leaving 14 bases between them. CDR3 length: 15 amino acids. The germline V gene encodes CDR1 LNHDA and CDR2 SQIVND (reference sequence). The CDR3: CASRGGAANTGELFF. Written as DNA, the CDR3 is TGTGCCAGCAGAGGGGGGGCAGCGAACACCGGGGAGCTGTTTTTT.

The DNA for the CDR3 is TGCAGCGCCCGAGGAGGTAACACTGAAGCTTTCTTT. Amino acids: CSARGGNTEAFF. The chain has TRBV29-1 and TRBJ1-1, with unresolved D. The length of the CDR3 is 12 residues. Germline CDR1 is SQVTM and CDR2 is ANQGSEA. V lost 7 bases and J 2 bases, leaving 11 bases between the germline ends.

This clone was recorded a few times. The chain recombines TRBV6-1 with TRBJ1-6, with D possibly TRBD1 on 5 matching bases. CDR3 length: 13 residues. V lost 2 bases, J lost 12 bases, and 11 bases lay in between. Germline V gene lookup returns CDR1 MNHNS and CDR2 SASEGT. The CDR3 DNA is TGTGCCAGCAGTGAACTCAGGGTTGAACCCCTCCACTTT. It encodes CASSELRVEPLHF.

The chain has TRBV24-1 and TRBJ1-5, with 10 bases that match TRBD1. Trimming took 5 bases from V and 9 from J; bases not matched to a gene: 9. The CDR3 has 15 amino acids. Germline assignment: CDR1 KGHDR and CDR2 SFDVKD. The CDR3 bases are TGTGCCACCAGTGGGGGACAGGGGCCGGCGCGGCCCCAGCATTTT. Amino acids: CATSGGQGPARPQHF.

V and J are TRBV5-6 and TRBJ2-5; no clear D. CDR1 is SGHDT, CDR2 YYEEEE, per germline. V was cut by 0 bases and J by 5 bases, with 5 bases left in between. The CDR3 loop spans 12 amino acids. CDR3 protein: CASSLGQETQYF. The CDR3 DNA follows: TGTGCCAGCAGCTTGGGCCAGGAGACCCAGTACTTC.

The rearrangement joins TRBV7-3 to TRBJ2-1; TRBD2 agrees at 7 bases. The V gene end was trimmed by 4 bases and the J gene end by 4 bases; junction bases not matched to a gene: 4. The CDR3 is 14 residues long. CDR1 and CDR2 from the germline V gene are SGHTA and FQGTGA. CDR3 bases: TGTGCCAGCAGCTCGGCTAGCGGATACAATGAGCAGTTCTTC. Its translation is CASSSASGYNEQFF.

This chain links TRBV7-6 with TRBJ2-1; 8 bases line up with TRBD2. V lost 1 base to trimming and J lost 5 bases; unmatched junction nucleotides: 10. Germline CDR1 is SGHVS and CDR2 is FNYEAQ. The CDR3 sequence is 17 residues long. The CDR3 DNA is TGTGCCAGCAGCTTAGGGGTTCGGGGGGGACGGCACAATGAGCAGTTCTTC. Its translation: CASSLGVRGGRHNEQFF.

This clone was counted between two and nine times. The chain couples TRBV6-5 to TRBJ1-2, with 7 bases lining up with TRBD1. Unmatched junction bases numbered 2, after V lost 7 bases and J lost 3 bases. Germline V CDR1 and CDR2: MNHEY, SVGAGI. This CDR3 has 12 amino acids. As DNA, the CDR3 is TGTGCCAGCACCGGGACAGACTATGGCTACACCTTC. It codes for CASTGTDYGYTF.

The CDR3 sequence: CASSADSSNQPQHF. The CDR3, as DNA: TGTGCCAGCAGCGCGGACAGTAGCAATCAGCCCCAGCATTTT. This chain connects TRBV7-9 to TRBJ1-5; a possible D gene is TRBD1 (6 bases). V shed 5 bases and J shed 0 bases, with 8 bases lying between them. This CDR3 has 14 amino acids. In germline, CDR1 is SEHNR, CDR2 FQNEAQ (reference sequence).

This chain links TRBV5-8 with TRBJ1-2, with D uncertain. Germline V gene sequence: CDR1 SGHTS, CDR2 YDEGEE. V lost 2 bases to trimming and J lost 8 bases, with 16 bases between them. This CDR3 contains 14 residues. CDR3 bases: TGTGCCAGCAGCTTTTCGCTTCTGGAGTCGGGCTACACCTTC. Protein: CASSFSLLESGYTF. The full variable domain, in which reference TRBV5-8 and TRBJ1-2 provide the parts outside the CDR3, is EAGVTQSPTHLIKTRGQQATLRCSPISGHTSVYWYQQALGLGLQFLLWYDEGEERNRGNFPPRFSGRQFPNYSSELNVNALELEDSALYLCASSFSLLESGYTFGSGTRLTVV.

This clone was detected a few times. The CDR3 DNA is TGTGCCAGCAGCCAATCGCGGGGGCAGCCCCAGCATTTT. It translates to CASSQSRGQPQHF. V and J are TRBV3-1 (or the pseudogene TRBV3-2) and TRBJ1-5; D perhaps matches TRBD1 (5 bases). The CDR3 spans 13 residues. Trimming cost V 2 bases and J 7 bases, with 9 bases left between them. The germline V gene encodes CDR1 LGHDT and CDR2 YNNKEL (reference sequence).

On this clone itself: The germline gene is not matched at one end of the junction; a read error may be the cause. The chain recombines TRBV5-1 with TRBJ1-1, with 7 bases lining up with TRBD1. The CDR3 covers 12 residues. From germline, CDR1 is SGHRS and CDR2 YFSETQ. The CDR3: CASSLDGSAGGF. The DNA for the CDR3 is TGCGCCAGCAGCTTGGATGGGTCAGCAGGGGGCTTT.

This chain connects TRBV5-1 to TRBJ2-5; TRBD2 is a possible D gene (6 bases). CDR3 length equals 15 residues. Germline V gives CDR1 SGHRS, CDR2 YFSETQ. V was trimmed by 1 base and J by 3 bases, leaving 13 bases between them. The CDR3 here is CASSLLTGGEETQYF. In nucleotides, the CDR3 is TGCGCCAGCAGCTTGCTTACCGGGGGAGAAGAGACCCAGTACTTC.

This clone occurred once. The chain combines TRBV28 with TRBJ1-2; 8 nucleotides line up with TRBD1. The germline V gene has CDR1 MDHEN and CDR2 SYDVKM. The CDR3 has 17 amino acids. V trimming: 4 bases; J trimming: 6 bases; junction bases outside the gene matches: 16. The CDR3 loop is CASSSSGRGQEEDGYTF. For the CDR3, the DNA is TGTGCCAGCAGTTCGTCAGGCCGGGGACAGGAGGAGGATGGCTACACCTTC.